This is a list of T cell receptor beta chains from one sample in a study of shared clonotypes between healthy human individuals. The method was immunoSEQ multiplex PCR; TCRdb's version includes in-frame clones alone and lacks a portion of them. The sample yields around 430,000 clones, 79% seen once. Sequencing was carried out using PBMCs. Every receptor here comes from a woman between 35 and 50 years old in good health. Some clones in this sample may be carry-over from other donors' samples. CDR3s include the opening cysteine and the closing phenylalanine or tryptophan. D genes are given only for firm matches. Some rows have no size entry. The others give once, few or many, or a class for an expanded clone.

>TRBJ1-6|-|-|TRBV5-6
TGTGCCAGCAGCAATCCTTACAGAAATTCACCCCTCCACTTT
CASSNPYRNSPLHF
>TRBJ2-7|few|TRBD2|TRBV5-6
TGTGCCAGCAGCTTGCCCCCCCGAGCTAGCGGGACTTTAGGGGAGCAGTACTTC
CASSLPPRASGTLGEQYF
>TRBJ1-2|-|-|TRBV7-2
TGTGCCAGCAGCTTAGAAGTTGACAGACCCTATGGCTACACCTTC
CASSLEVDRPYGYTF
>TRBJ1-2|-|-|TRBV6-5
TGTGCCAGCAAGGCCAGTCCTACCCTGGTCTATGGCTACACCTTC
CASKASPTLVYGYTF
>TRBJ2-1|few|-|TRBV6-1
TGTGCCAGCAGTGAAGTAAGGGGAAGCTCCTACAATGAGCAGTTCTTC
CASSEVRGSSYNEQFF
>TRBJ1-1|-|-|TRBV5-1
TGCGCCAGCAGCTTCCCCTCAGTGAGCACTGAAGCTTTCTTT
CASSFPSVSTEAFF
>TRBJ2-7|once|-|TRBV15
TGTGCCACCAGCGTCGGGTTCGAGCAGTACTTC
CATSVGFEQYF
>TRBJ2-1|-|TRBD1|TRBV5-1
TGCGCCAGCAGCTTGGTCGGACAGGGTGAGGAGCAGTTCTTC
CASSLVGQGEEQFF
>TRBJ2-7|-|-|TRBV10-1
TGCGCCAGCAGTGAGTCGGGAGGCCCGCACGAGCAGTACTTC
CASSESGGPHEQYF
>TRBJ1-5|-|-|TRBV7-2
TGTGCCAGCAGCTTAACCGACCTCAATCAGCCCCAGCATTTT
CASSLTDLNQPQHF
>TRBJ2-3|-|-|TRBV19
TGTGCCAGCAAAGAACAGGGCTCGACAGATACGCAGTATTTT
CASKEQGSTDTQYF
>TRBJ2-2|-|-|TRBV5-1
TGCGCCAGCAGCTTGACGCGGGAAGGGACCGGGGAGCTGTTTTTT
CASSLTREGTGELFF
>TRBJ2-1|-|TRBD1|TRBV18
TGTGCCAGCTCACCGCCCGACAGGGAAATCTACAATGAGCAGTTCTTC
CASSPPDREIYNEQFF
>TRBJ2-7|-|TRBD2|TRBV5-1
TGCGCCAGCAGCTCGGGACTAGCGTTAAGCGAGCAGTACTTC
CASSSGLALSEQYF
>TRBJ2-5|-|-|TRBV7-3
TGTGCCAGCAGCCCCGGACTGGGCTCGTTGGAGACCCAGTACTTC
CASSPGLGSLETQYF
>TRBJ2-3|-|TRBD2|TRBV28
TGTGCCAGCAGTTGGGTAGCGGGAGGATTTGGCACAGATACGCAGTATTTT
CASSWVAGGFGTDTQYF
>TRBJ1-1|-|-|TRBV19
TGTGCCAGTAGTATAATGGGGGGCGCGAACACTGAAGCTTTCTTT
CASSIMGGANTEAFF
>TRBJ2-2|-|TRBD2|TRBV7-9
TGTGCCAGCAGCTCTCGACTAGCGGGAGGCCTTTACACCGGGGAGCTGTTTTTT
CASSSRLAGGLYTGELFF
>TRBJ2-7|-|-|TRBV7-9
TGTGCCAGCACTGGAGGGCCGAGCTCCTACGAGCAGTACTTC
CASTGGPSSYEQYF
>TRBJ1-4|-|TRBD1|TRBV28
TGTGCCAGCAGTGACAGGGGGCGTGATGAAAAACTGTTTTTT
CASSDRGRDEKLFF
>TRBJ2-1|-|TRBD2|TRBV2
TGTGCCAGCAGTTCGCCCAGGGTGTTAGCGGGTCTATACAATGAGCAGTTCTTC
CASSSPRVLAGLYNEQFF
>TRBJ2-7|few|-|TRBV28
TGTGCCAGCAGTTTAGGGTCAGACACCTACGAGCAGTACTTC
CASSLGSDTYEQYF
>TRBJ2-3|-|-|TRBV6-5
TGTGCCAGCAGTCTGACTAGAGGGTCGGTTACGCAGTATTTT
CASSLTRGSVTQYF
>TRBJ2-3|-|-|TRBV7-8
TGTGCCAGCAGCTTAGCGGGGCCGAGGCCCCTACCGTGGACAGATACGCAGTATTTT
CASSLAGPRPLPWTDTQYF
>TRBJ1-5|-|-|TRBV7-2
TGTGCCAGCAACACCGGGCCCGCAAGTATGCCCCAGCATTTT
CASNTGPASMPQHF
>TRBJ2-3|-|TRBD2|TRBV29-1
TGCAGCGTTCCCAGCGGGAGCAGTGATACGCAGTATTTT
CSVPSGSSDTQYF
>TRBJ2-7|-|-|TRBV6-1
TGTGCCAGCAGTGAAGGAGCCGAGGTATCCTACGAGCAGTACTTC
CASSEGAEVSYEQYF
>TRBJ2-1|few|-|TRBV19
TGTGCCAGTAGTATAGATTGGGTGGGCTCCAACGGTGAGCAGTTCTTC
CASSIDWVGSNGEQFF
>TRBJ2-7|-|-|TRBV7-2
TGTGCCAGCAGCCGTACCCCTCATAGTGGCGAGCAGTACTTC
CASSRTPHSGEQYF
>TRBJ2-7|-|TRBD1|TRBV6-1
TGTGCCAGCAGTGGACAGGGCACCTACTCCTACGAGCAGTACTTC
CASSGQGTYSYEQYF
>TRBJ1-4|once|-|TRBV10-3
TGTGCCAGCCAGAACCCGGGGGAAAAACTGTTTTTT
CASQNPGEKLFF
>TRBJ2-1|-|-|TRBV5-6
TGTGCCAGCAGCTTCGAAGCGTTTGAGCAGTTCTTC
CASSFEAFEQFF
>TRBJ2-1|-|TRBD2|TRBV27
TGTGCCAGCAGTCCCGGACTAGCGGGAGACCCGCGCTACAATGAGCAGTTCTTC
CASSPGLAGDPRYNEQFF
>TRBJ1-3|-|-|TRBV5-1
TGCGCCAGCAGCTTGGGGCCAGGGGACGCCGGTAACACCATATATTTT
CASSLGPGDAGNTIYF